The 27 T cell receptor beta chains given below trace back to one sample, sequenced in a study. Method: immunoSEQ multiplex PCR; TCRdb's copy keeps in-frame clones and lacks some. The sample comprises roughly 68,000 clones, over 85% of which are singletons, and 4% to 5% rests with the top ten. The source material was PBMCs. The origin of the receptors is a man aged 40-50 years with rheumatoid arthritis.

The V gene is TRBV5-4, the J gene TRBJ2-2; D is undetermined. The CDR3 runs to 17 residues. From germline, CDR1 is SGHNT and CDR2 YYREEE (reference sequence). Trimming cost V 0 bases and J 0 bases, with 12 bases left between them. CDR3 in amino acids: CASSLGIRQANTGELFF. CDR3 DNA: TGTGCCAGCAGCTTGGGTATTCGGCAGGCGAACACCGGGGAGCTGTTTTTT.

The chain has TRBV7-9 and TRBJ2-2; 9 bases match TRBD1. This CDR3 contains 18 residues. CDR1 is SEHNR, CDR2 FQNEAQ, per germline (reference sequence). Unmatched junction bases numbered 15, after V lost 4 bases and J lost 6 bases. CDR3 coding DNA: TGTGCCAGCAGCTCTTTACCGGGACAGGGAATTCTAGCCGGGGAGCTGTTTTTT. This translates into CASSSLPGQGILAGELFF.

The V gene is TRBV6-2 or TRBV6-3, the J gene TRBJ1-1; TRBD1 might be the D (5 bases). CDR1 MNHEY and CDR2 SVGEGT come from the germline V gene. V was trimmed by 0 bases and J by 3 bases, leaving 20 bases between them. This CDR3 spans 18 amino acids. This chain's CDR3 is CASSYSIYKGARDTEAFF. The CDR3 DNA reads TGTGCCAGCAGTTACTCGATATATAAGGGCGCCAGGGACACTGAAGCTTTCTTT.

This chain uses TRBV6-5 with TRBJ2-7; 7 bases are shared with TRBD1. Germline V gene lookup returns CDR1 MNHEY and CDR2 SVGAGI. Trimming cost V 5 bases and J 0 bases; bases outside gene matches: 7. This CDR3 contains 15 residues. The CDR3 DNA sequence: TGTGCCAGCAGTCACGGACAGGCCCTCTCCTACGAGCAGTACTTC. This translates into CASSHGQALSYEQYF.

This rearrangement joins TRBV7-2 to TRBJ2-1; 9 nucleotides line up with TRBD1. Trimming cost V 5 bases and J 3 bases; bases outside gene matches: 5. Germline values: CDR1 SGHTA, CDR2 FQGNSA. The CDR3 is 15 amino acids. The CDR3 region has the DNA TGTGCCAGCAGCCCGGACAGGGGAAACTACAATGAGCAGTTCTTC. Protein product: CASSPDRGNYNEQFF.

The V call is TRBV29-1, the J call TRBJ2-1; the D is unclear. The V gene's germline CDR1 is SQVTM and CDR2 ANQGSEA. The CDR3 consists of 14 residues. Trimming removed 4 bases at V and 0 bases at J, with 10 bases between. DNA for the CDR3: TGCAGCGTTGGTGTCAGGAGCTCCTACAATGAGCAGTTCTTC. It is translated as CSVGVRSSYNEQFF.

The chain joins TRBV2 to TRBJ2-2; D is ambiguous. This CDR3 spans 13 amino acids. Germline CDR1 SNHLY, CDR2 FYNNEI. V lost 10 bases and J lost 4, with 13 bases in between. The CDR3 DNA is TGTGCCACCGAGGTACTTCTCACCGGGGAGCTGTTTTTT. It translates to CATEVLLTGELFF.

The chain is built from TRBV6-5 and TRBJ1-5; TRBD1 matches 12 bases. The V segment lost 6 bases and the J segment 7 bases; nucleotides outside the gene matches: 7. The CDR3 totals 15 residues. The germline CDR1 and CDR2 sequences are MNHEY and SVGAGI. The CDR3 reads CASSRDRGLGQPQHF. As DNA, the CDR3 is TGTGCCAGCAGCCGGGACAGGGGGCTAGGGCAGCCCCAGCATTTT.

V usage is TRBV7-8 and J usage is TRBJ1-4; 9 bases are a match to TRBD1. The CDR3 spans 14 residues. V lost 1 base, J lost 8 bases, and 2 bases stayed unmatched. Germline assignment: CDR1 SGHVS and CDR2 FQNEAQ. CDR3 coding DNA: TGTGCCAGCAGCTTAGTCGGGACAGGGGAAAAACTGTTTTTT. It encodes CASSLVGTGEKLFF. Supplemented by reference TRBV7-8 and TRBJ1-4, the full variable domain reads GAGVSQSPRYKVAKRGQDVALRCDPISGHVSLFWYQQALGQGPEFLTYFQNEAQLDKSGLPSDRFFAERPEGSVSTLKIQRTQQEDSAVYLCASSLVGTGEKLFFGSGTQLSVL.

This clone was seen a single time. The chain joins TRBV19 to TRBJ2-1, with TRBD1 matching 11 bases. V shed 3 bases and J 7 bases; nucleotides not matched to a gene: 5. Germline V CDR1 and CDR2: LNHDA, SQIVND (reference sequence). This CDR3 is 15 amino acids long. Here the CDR3 reads CASSIQDRGPNEQFF. For the CDR3, the DNA is TGTGCCAGTAGTATTCAGGACAGGGGGCCAAATGAGCAGTTCTTC.

The chain couples TRBV7-3 to TRBJ2-7; tentatively, D is TRBD2 (5 bases). This CDR3 is 13 amino acids long. CDR1 is SGHTA, CDR2 FQGTGA, per germline. V lost 2 bases and J 3 bases, leaving 8 bases between the germline ends. The CDR3 nucleotides are TGTGCCAGCAGCTTAGACGGGAACTACGAGCAGTACTTC. It specifies CASSLDGNYEQYF.

The rearrangement links TRBV18 to TRBJ2-2; D is unresolved. The V end was cut by 2 bases, the J end by 2 bases, with 12 bases between. The CDR3 is 16 amino acids. The V gene's germline CDR1 is KGHSH and CDR2 LQKENI. The DNA for the CDR3 is TGTGCCAGCTCACCAGTTTCCCCAGAAAACACCGGGGAGCTGTTTTTT. It specifies CASSPVSPENTGELFF.

A single count supports this clone. The V and J genes are TRBV3-1 (or the pseudogene TRBV3-2) and TRBJ2-3, with 10 bases identical to TRBD2. Germline V gene lookup returns CDR1 LGHDT and CDR2 YNNKEL (reference sequence). With V trimmed by 4 bases and J by 2 bases, 6 bases remained unmatched. CDR3 length: 16 residues. The CDR3 region has the DNA TGTGCCAGCAGCCCCACTAGCGGGGATACCACAGATACGCAGTATTTT. It encodes CASSPTSGDTTDTQYF.

CDR3 sequence reads: CASSERSSYEQYF. In nucleotides, the CDR3 is TGTGCCAGCAGTGAACGGTCCTCCTACGAGCAGTACTTC. The chain is built from TRBV6-1 and TRBJ2-7; no clear D gene. CDR3 size: 13 residues. The germline gives CDR1 MNHNS, CDR2 SASEGT. Trimming shortened V by 2 bases and J by 0 bases, and 5 bases separated the two germline ends.

The chain recombines TRBV18 with TRBJ1-5; D is unclear. The CDR3 is 15 residues long. The germline V gene has CDR1 KGHSH and CDR2 LQKENI. Trimming cost V 6 bases and J 3 bases, with 15 bases left between them. CDR3 DNA: TGTGCCAGCTCGCTTACTAAGGCCCCCAATCAGCCCCAGCATTTT. Translation: CASSLTKAPNQPQHF.

The chain combines TRBV5-4 with TRBJ1-6; D uncertain. Germline CDR1 and CDR2: SGHNT and YYREEE (reference sequence). The ends were cut back, 1 base at V and 6 bases at J, with 11 bases in the middle. This CDR3 region has 15 residues. CDR3 amino acids: CASSLIPETNSPLHF. CDR3 nucleotides: TGTGCCAGCAGCTTGATCCCAGAGACTAATTCACCCCTCCACTTT.

A single count supports this clone. The chain combines TRBV28 with TRBJ1-1, with D possibly TRBD1 on 5 matching bases. This CDR3 contains 14 residues. V was pared by 3 bases and J by 4 bases, with 12 bases between. Germline V CDR1 and CDR2: MDHEN, SYDVKM. CDR3 protein: CASSFRAGGTEAFF. The CDR3 nucleotides read TGTGCCAGCAGTTTCAGGGCAGGTGGCACTGAAGCTTTCTTT.

V gene TRBV4-2 combines with J gene TRBJ2-1, with D possibly TRBD2 on 6 matching bases. This CDR3 spans 15 amino acids. The V end was cut by 0 bases, the J end by 9 bases, with 15 bases between. Germline CDR1 LGHNA, CDR2 YNFKEQ. The CDR3, as DNA: TGTGCCAGCAGCCAAGAAGCGACTAGTAAACCTGAGCAGTTCTTC. This codes for CASSQEATSKPEQFF.

V gene TRBV7-3 combines with J gene TRBJ2-6; possible D gene TRBD2, 6 bases. Germline V lookup: CDR1 SGHTA, CDR2 FQGTGA. V was pared by 5 bases and J by 0 bases, with 11 bases between. The CDR3 is 16 amino acids. The chain's CDR3 is CASSPTGSSGANVLTF. DNA for the CDR3: TGTGCCAGCAGCCCCACCGGGAGCTCTGGGGCCAACGTCCTGACTTTC.

V is TRBV13 and J is TRBJ2-3, with 8 nucleotides matching TRBD2. This CDR3 is 15 amino acids long. Germline V gene sequence: CDR1 PRHDT, CDR2 FYEKMQ (reference sequence). V was pared by 5 bases and J by 6 bases, with 10 bases of the junction left unmatched. CDR3 region: CASSHEVAGTDTQYF. The CDR3 nucleotides are TGTGCCAGCAGCCACGAAGTAGCGGGAACGGATACGCAGTATTTT.

This chain links TRBV30 with TRBJ2-2; unclear D gene. V shed 2 bases and J shed 6 bases, with 7 bases lying between them. This CDR3 contains 12 residues. Germline CDR1 and CDR2: GTSNPN and SVGIG (reference sequence). The CDR3 sequence: CAWSTDPGELFF. CDR3 in DNA: TGTGCCTGGAGTACCGACCCCGGGGAGCTGTTTTTT.

This chain connects TRBV5-6 to TRBJ1-5; possible D gene TRBD1, 6 bases. The germline V and J ends were trimmed by 3 bases and 3 bases, with 13 bases remaining between them. The CDR3 length is 15 residues. Germline values: CDR1 SGHDT, CDR2 YYEEEE. DNA for the CDR3: TGTGCCAGCAGCTGGGGGCGGGGACTCAATCAGCCCCAGCATTTT. The encoded protein is CASSWGRGLNQPQHF. Full variable domain (remainder filled in from reference TRBV5-6 and TRBJ1-5): DAGVTQSPTHLIKTRGQQVTLRCSPKSGHDTVSWYQQALGQGPQFIFQYYEEEERQRGNFPDRFSGHQFPNYSSELNVNALLLGDSALYLCASSWGRGLNQPQHFGDGTRLSIL.

This clone appeared once. The chain employs TRBV7-2 and TRBJ1-2; 12 nucleotides match TRBD1. Germline V gene lookup returns CDR1 SGHTA and CDR2 FQGNSA. CDR3 size: 14 residues. With 5 bases clipped from V and 7 bases from J, the junction kept 5 bases outside the gene matches. The DNA for the CDR3 is TGTGCCAGCAGCCCTGGGACAGGGGGCGGTGGCTACACCTTC. Translation gives CASSPGTGGGGYTF.

The J gene is TRBJ1-5, the V gene TRBV2, with a tentative D call TRBD1 (5 bases). Germline lookup yields CDR1 SNHLY and CDR2 FYNNEI. This CDR3 spans 16 amino acids. Trimming took off 4 bases at V and 0 bases at J, with 13 bases between the two ends. The DNA for the CDR3 is TGTGCCAGCAGTGTTGAGGACACCTATAGCAATCAGCCCCAGCATTTT. The encoded protein is CASSVEDTYSNQPQHF.

The rearrangement uses TRBV7-2 and TRBJ2-1; 7 bases are shared with TRBD1. Germline V gene data show CDR1 as SGHTA and CDR2 as FQGNSA. With 5 bases clipped from V and 4 bases from J, the junction kept 5 bases outside the gene matches. The CDR3 totals 14 residues. The CDR3 is CASSADRSYNEQFF. The CDR3 coding sequence is TGTGCCAGCAGCGCGGACAGGAGTTACAATGAGCAGTTCTTC.

The chain recombines TRBV6-5 with TRBJ1-6, with D possibly being TRBD1 (5 bases). V gave up 2 bases and J gave up 7 bases, with 15 bases separating them. Germline lookup yields CDR1 MNHEY and CDR2 SVGAGI. The CDR3 is made up of 16 amino acids. CDR3 DNA: TGTGCCAGCAGTTACAAAGGGGTGGGGGTAAATTCACCCCTCCACTTT. Protein: CASSYKGVGVNSPLHF.

This clone was observed a single time. The chain links TRBV5-4 to TRBJ2-3; a weak D match, TRBD2 (6 bases). Per the germline V gene, CDR1 is SGHNT and CDR2 is YYREEE (reference sequence). The germline V and J ends were trimmed by 0 bases and 0 bases, with 11 bases remaining between them. This CDR3 region has 16 residues. The CDR3: CASSLAPGTSTDTQYF. The DNA for the CDR3 is TGTGCCAGCAGCTTGGCCCCTGGGACTAGCACAGATACGCAGTATTTT.